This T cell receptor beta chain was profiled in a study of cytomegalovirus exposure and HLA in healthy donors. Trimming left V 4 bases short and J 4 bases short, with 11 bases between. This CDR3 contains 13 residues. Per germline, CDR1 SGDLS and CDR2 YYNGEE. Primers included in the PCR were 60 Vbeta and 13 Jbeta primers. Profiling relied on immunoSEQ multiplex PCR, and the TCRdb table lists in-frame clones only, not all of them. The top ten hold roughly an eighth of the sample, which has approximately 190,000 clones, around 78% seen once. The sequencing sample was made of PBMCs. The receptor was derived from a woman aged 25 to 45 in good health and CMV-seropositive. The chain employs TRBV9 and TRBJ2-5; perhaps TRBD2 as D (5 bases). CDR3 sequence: CASSSPRAETQYF. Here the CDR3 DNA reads TGTGCCAGCAGCTCCCCGAGGGCAGAGACCCAGTACTTC.